The sequence of this TCR beta chain was determined in a study of T-cell memory formation after mild COVID-19. Overall study results and limits: Specificity for SARS-CoV-2 was not confirmed among the second-wave clones peaking on day 37. Shrinking CD4+ clones resided mostly in CM and EM, and CD8+ ones in EMRA.

cDNA libraries for TCR alpha and TCR beta, carrying sample barcodes and UMIs, came from 5'RACE with constant-segment primers. TCRdb redid the calling of the 5' RACE reads with MiXCR, one entry per CDR3 protein. Seen here are approximately 400,000 distinct CDR3 sequences, about 20% observed once, and the top ten hold about a fifth. About this clonotype: Its target is unknown.

This CDR3 comprises 13 residues. Trimming removed 7 bases at V and 5 bases at J, with 15 bases between. Germline V gene lookup returns CDR1 MNHEY and CDR2 SVGEGT. The rearrangement uses TRBV6-2 or TRBV6-3 and TRBJ2-7, with a weak D call TRBD1 (5 bases). This clonotype originated in a man between 18 and 35 years old who had mild COVID-19 (a few samples of this study predate the infection). Cell type and time point are not known. Sequences were obtained from PBMCs or a T cell subset sorted from them (not recorded which). CDR3 residues: CASNRARVDEQYF. The CDR3 DNA sequence: TGTGCCAGCAACCGGGCCAGGGTCGACGAGCAGTACTTC.